This entry is about one T cell receptor (beta chain). One end of the junction fails to match germline, which may point to a read error. This sample is drawn from a study of CD8+CD57+ T cells in acquired aplastic anemia. On the study more broadly: The sorted CD4+ and CD8+ cells yielded an average about 3.3 ug of DNA.

Profiling that covered TCR beta VDJ and CDR3 relied on genomic DNA as its template. MiXCR, applied by TCRdb to the reads, yields one record per CDR3 protein. This sample yields roughly 200,000 distinct CDR3 sequences, of which approximately 57% are seen a single time; about 29% belongs to the top ten. The CDR3 contains 13 residues. The germline V gene has CDR1 MNHEY and CDR2 SMNVEV (reference sequence). The sample comprised sorted CD4+, CD8+, or CD8+CD57+ T cells (not recorded which) from PBMCs. The TCR sequence derives from a human donor in good health. The chain carries TRBV27 and TRBJ2-1, with D perhaps matching TRBD1 or TRBD2 (5 bases each). In DNA, the CDR3 is TGTGCCAGTTCCGGGACCCACTACGATGAGCAGTTCTTC. Translating gives CASSGTHYDEQFF.